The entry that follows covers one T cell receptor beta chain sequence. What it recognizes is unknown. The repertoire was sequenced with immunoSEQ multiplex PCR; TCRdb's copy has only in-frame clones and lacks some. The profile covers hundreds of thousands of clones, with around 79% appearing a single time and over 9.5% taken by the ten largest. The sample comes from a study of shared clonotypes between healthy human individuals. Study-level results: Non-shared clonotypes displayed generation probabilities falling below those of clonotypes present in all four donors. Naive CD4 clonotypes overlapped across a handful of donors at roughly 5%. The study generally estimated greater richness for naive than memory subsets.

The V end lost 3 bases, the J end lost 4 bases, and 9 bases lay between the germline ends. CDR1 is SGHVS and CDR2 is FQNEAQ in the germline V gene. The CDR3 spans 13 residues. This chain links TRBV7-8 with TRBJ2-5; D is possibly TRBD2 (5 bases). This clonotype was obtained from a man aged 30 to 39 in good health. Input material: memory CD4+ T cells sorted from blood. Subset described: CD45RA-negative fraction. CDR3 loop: CASSFGAGETQYF. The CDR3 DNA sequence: TGTGCCAGCAGCTTTGGTGCGGGAGAGACCCAGTACTTC.